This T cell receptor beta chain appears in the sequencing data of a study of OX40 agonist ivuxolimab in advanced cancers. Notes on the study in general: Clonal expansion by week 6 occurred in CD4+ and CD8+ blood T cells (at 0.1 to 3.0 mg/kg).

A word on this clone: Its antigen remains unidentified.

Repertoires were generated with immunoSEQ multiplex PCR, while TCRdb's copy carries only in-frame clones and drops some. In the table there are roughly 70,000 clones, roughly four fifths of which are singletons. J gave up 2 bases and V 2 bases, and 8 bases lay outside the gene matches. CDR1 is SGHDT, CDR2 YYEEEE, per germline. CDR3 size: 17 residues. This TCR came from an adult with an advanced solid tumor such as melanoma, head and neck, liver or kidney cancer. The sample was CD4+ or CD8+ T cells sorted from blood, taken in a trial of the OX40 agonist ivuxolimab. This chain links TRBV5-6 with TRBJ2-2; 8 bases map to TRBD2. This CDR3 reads CASSLSSGGTNTGELFF. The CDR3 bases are TGTGCCAGCAGCTTATCCAGCGGGGGAACTAACACCGGGGAGCTGTTTTTT.